The T cell receptor (beta chain) under discussion was sequenced for a study of CD8 T cells in ankylosing spondylitis. Study outcomes and limitations: It appeared that ankylosing spondylitis blood was characterized by a TCR beta motif of several highly homologous variants. The study looked at matched synovial fluid samples from ankylosing spondylitis patients. Disease-linked clones were reported to be significantly enriched there.

Each TCR beta library was made by quantitative 5'-RACE that incorporated molecular barcodes. TCRdb ran MiXCR on the 5' RACE reads and lists one entry per CDR3 protein. The data contain 250,000 to 350,000 distinct CDR3 sequences, around 18% of them singletons. Concerning this clonotype: Its antigen remains unidentified.

CDR1 is SGHRS, CDR2 YFSETQ, per germline. Trimming left V 5 bases short and J 8 bases short, with 11 bases between. This CDR3 contains 12 residues. The chain combines TRBV5-1 with TRBJ2-1, with D unclear. Sequenced: blood, either unsorted or a sorted T cell fraction (not recorded which). This receptor was identified in a male donor with ankylosing spondylitis or in good health (not recorded which). The DNA of the CDR3 is TGCGCCAGCAGGGTCGACGGCTATGAGCAGTTCTTC. Amino acids: CASRVDGYEQFF.